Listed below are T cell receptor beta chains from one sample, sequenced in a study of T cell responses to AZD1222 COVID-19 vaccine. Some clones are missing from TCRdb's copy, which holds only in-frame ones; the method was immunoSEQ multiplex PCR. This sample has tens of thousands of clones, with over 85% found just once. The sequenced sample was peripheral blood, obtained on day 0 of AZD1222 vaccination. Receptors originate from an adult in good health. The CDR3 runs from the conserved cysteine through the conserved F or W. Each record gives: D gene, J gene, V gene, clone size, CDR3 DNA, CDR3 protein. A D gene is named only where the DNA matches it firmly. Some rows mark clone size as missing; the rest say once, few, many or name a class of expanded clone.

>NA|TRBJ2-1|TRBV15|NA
TGTGCCACCAGCAGAGAGAGGAATGAGCAGTTCTTC
CATSRERNEQFF
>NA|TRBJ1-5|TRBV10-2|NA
TGCGCCAGCAGTTATGGGACAATCAGTAGCAATCAGCCCCAGCATTTT
CASSYGTISSNQPQHF
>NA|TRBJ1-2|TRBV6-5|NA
TGTGCCAGCAGTTCAGCAGGGAAGGTACTGAGTAGCTACACCTTC
CASSSAGKVLSSYTF
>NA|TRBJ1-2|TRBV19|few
TGTGCCAGTAGTATCCAGACAGGTGCAAACTATGGCTACACCTTC
CASSIQTGANYGYTF
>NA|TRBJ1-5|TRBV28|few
TGTGCCAGCAGTTTACGGGGAATCAATCAGCCCCAGCATTTT
CASSLRGINQPQHF
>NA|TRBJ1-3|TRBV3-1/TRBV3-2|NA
TGTGCCAGCAGCCAAGTGGGGTCCGGAAACACCATATATTTT
CASSQVGSGNTIYF
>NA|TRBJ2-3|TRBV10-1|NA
TGCGCCAGCAGTGTGGACCGTTCAGGGACGCAGTATTTT
CASSVDRSGTQYF
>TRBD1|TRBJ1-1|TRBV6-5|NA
TGTGCCAGCAAAGGGACAGACTCCTTGAACACTGAAGCTTTCTTT
CASKGTDSLNTEAFF
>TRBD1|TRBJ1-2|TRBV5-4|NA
TGTGCCAGCAGCTATGGACAGGGGAGCTATGGCTACACCTTC
CASSYGQGSYGYTF
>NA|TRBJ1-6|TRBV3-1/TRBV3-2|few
TGTGCCAGCAGCCAGGGTGCTGGTACCTCCTATAATTCACCCCTCCACTTT
CASSQGAGTSYNSPLHF
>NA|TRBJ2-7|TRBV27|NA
TGTGCCAGCAGTCCCTACAGTGGGGCCTACGAGCAGTACTTC
CASSPYSGAYEQYF
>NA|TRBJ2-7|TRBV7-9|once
TGTGCCAGCAGCCCCAGAAACTACGAGCAGTACTTC
CASSPRNYEQYF
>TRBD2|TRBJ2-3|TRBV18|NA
TGTGCCAGCTCAGATGGACTAGCGGGAGATACGCAGTATTTT
CASSDGLAGDTQYF
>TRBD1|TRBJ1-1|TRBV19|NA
TGTGCCAGTACGGACAGGGGCCGCGTTAACACTGAAGCTTTCTTT
CASTDRGRVNTEAFF
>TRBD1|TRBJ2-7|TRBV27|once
TGTGCCAGCAGCAGGGCAGGGGGCTACGAGCAGTACTTC
CASSRAGGYEQYF
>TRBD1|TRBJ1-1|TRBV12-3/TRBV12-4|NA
TGTGCCAGCACCGCGACAGGGGCCACTGAAGCTTTCTTT
CASTATGATEAFF
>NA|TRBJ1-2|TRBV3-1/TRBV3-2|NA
TGTGCCAGCAGCCAAGCCCGTTGGCGCTACACCTTC
CASSQARWRYTF
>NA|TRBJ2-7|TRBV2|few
TGTGCCAGCAGCGAACCGGGACGAGGCTCCTACGAGCAGTACTTC
CASSEPGRGSYEQYF
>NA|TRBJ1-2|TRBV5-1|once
TGCGCCAGCAGCTCAGGCGGAACTAACTATGGCTACACCTTC
CASSSGGTNYGYTF
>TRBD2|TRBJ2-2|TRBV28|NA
TGTGCCAGCAGTACCAGACTAGCGGGAGGACACGGCGGGGAGCTGTTTTTT
CASSTRLAGGHGGELFF
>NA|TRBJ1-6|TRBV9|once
TGTGCCAGCAGCGTAGGCGGGGATCATAATTCACCCCTCCACTTT
CASSVGGDHNSPLHF
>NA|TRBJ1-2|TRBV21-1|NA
TGTGCCAGCAGCAAATACCTACAGGGTATAAGTGGCTACACCTTC
CASSKYLQGISGYTF
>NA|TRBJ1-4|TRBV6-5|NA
TGTGCCAGCTCCAGGAGCCCGTGGGCAGGTGAAAAACTGTTTTTT
CASSRSPWAGEKLFF
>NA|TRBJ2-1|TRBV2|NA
TGTGCCAGCAGACTCGGAGCAGGGTCTTTGCACAATGAGCAGTTCTTC
CASRLGAGSLHNEQFF
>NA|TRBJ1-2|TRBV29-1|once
TGCAGCGTCACAACCGGGACTTTCTATGGCTACACCTTC
CSVTTGTFYGYTF
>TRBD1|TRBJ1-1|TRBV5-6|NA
TGTGCCAGCAGCACCGGACAGGGGACAGCTTTCTTT
CASSTGQGTAFF
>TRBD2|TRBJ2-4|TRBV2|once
TGTGCCAGCAGTAATCGGGCGGGGGGAGCCAAAAACATTCAGTACTTC
CASSNRAGGAKNIQYF
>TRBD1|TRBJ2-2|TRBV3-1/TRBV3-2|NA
TGTGCCAGCAGAGGGCGGGACAGGAGAAATTCGAACACCGGGGAGCTGTTTTTT
CASRGRDRRNSNTGELFF
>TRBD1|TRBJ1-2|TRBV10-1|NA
TGCGCCAGCAGCTCGGGACAGGGAGATGGCTACACCTTC
CASSSGQGDGYTF
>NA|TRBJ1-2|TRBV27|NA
TGTGCCAGCAGCAGGGACGGGAACTATGGCTACACCTTC
CASSRDGNYGYTF
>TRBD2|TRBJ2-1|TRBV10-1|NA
TGCGCCAGCAGTGAGAGGGTAGCGGGGGGCAGGAATGAGCAGTTCTTC
CASSERVAGGRNEQFF
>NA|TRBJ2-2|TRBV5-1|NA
TGCGCCAGCAGCCGCGCGGGGCAGTCCACCGGGGAGCTGTTTTTT
CASSRAGQSTGELFF
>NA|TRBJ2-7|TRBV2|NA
TGTGCCAGCAGTGAAGCAGGGGACCTAACCTACGAGCAGTACTTC
CASSEAGDLTYEQYF
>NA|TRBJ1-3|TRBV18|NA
TGTGCCAGCTCACCAAACCGAGGCCTCTCTGGAAACACCATATATTTT
CASSPNRGLSGNTIYF
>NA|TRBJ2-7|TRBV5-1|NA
TGCGCCAGCAGCTTGGGTGTGGGGGCCTACGAGCAGTACTTC
CASSLGVGAYEQYF
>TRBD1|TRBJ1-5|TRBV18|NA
TGTGCCAGCTCACCGCAGGACAGGGCTCAGCCCCAGCATTTT
CASSPQDRAQPQHF
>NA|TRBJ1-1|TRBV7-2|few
TGTGCCAGCAGCTTAGTTGCGCAGGGGAGGACTGAAGCTTTCTTT
CASSLVAQGRTEAFF
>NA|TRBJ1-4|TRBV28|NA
TGTGCCAGCAGGGTATCTAATGAAAAACTGTTTTTT
CASRVSNEKLFF
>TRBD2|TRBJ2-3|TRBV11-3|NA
TGTGCCAGCAGCTTGGGCCCGGGACTAGCGGGAGTCACAGATACGCAGTATTTT
CASSLGPGLAGVTDTQYF
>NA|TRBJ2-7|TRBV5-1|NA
TGCGCCAGCAGCTTTGGCCGGGACGCCTACGAGCAGTACTTC
CASSFGRDAYEQYF
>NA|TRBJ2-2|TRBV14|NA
TGTGCCAGCAGCCAAGAGTGGACCACCGGGGAGCTGTTTTTT
CASSQEWTTGELFF
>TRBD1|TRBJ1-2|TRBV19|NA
TGTGCCAGTAGCACGGACAGGGCGGGCTATGGCTACACCTTC
CASSTDRAGYGYTF
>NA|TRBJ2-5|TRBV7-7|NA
TGTGCTAGCAGCCCCGGGGGCGGGGGACAAGAGACCCAGTACTTC
CASSPGGGGQETQYF
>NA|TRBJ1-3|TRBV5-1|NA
TGCGCCAGCAGCTTGAGTGAAGGGACTGGAAACACCATATATTTT
CASSLSEGTGNTIYF
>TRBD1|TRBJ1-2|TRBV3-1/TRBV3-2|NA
TGTGCCAGCACCTCTTGGGGACAGAACTATGGCTACACCTTC
CASTSWGQNYGYTF
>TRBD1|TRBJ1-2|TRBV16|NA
TGTGCCAGCAGCCGGGGGACAGGGGATGGCTACACCTTC
CASSRGTGDGYTF
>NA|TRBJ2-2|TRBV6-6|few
TGTGCCAGCAGTCAGACAAGCCCCACGTTTTCGAACACCGGGGAGCTGTTTTTT
CASSQTSPTFSNTGELFF